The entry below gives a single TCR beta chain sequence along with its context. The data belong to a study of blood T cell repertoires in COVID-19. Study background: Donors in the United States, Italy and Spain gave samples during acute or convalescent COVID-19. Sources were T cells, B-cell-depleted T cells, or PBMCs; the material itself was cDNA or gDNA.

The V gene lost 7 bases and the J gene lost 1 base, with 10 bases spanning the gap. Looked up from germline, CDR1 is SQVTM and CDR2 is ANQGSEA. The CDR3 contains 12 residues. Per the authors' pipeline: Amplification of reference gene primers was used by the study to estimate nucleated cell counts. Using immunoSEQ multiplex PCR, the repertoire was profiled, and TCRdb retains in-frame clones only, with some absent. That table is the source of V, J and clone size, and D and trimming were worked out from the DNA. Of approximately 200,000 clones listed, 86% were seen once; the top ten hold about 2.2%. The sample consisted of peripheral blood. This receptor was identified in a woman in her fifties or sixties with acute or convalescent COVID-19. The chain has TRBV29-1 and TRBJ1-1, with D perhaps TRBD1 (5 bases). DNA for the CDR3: TGCAGCGCCGTGACAGAGAACACTGAAGCTTTCTTT. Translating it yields CSAVTENTEAFF.